The rows below give T cell receptor beta chains drawn from one sample of a study of pediatric ulcerative colitis. The repertoire was sequenced with immunoSEQ multiplex PCR; TCRdb's copy has only in-frame clones and lacks some. The repertoire holds about 60,000 clones, with over 80% as singletons. The sequenced material came from blood. The receptors derive from a boy between 10 and 17 years old who was a control in a study of pediatric ulcerative colitis. CDR3s include the opening cysteine and the closing phenylalanine or tryptophan. D genes are given only for firm matches. Clone size is given for some rows only: seen once, a few or many times, or a class if the clone is expanded.

v_gene	d_gene	j_gene	abundance	CDR3aa	CDR3nt
TRBV6-6	.	TRBJ1-2	.	CAAGANYGYTF	TGTGCCGCCGGGGCCAACTATGGCTACACCTTC
TRBV7-2	.	TRBJ1-4	.	CASSLASGLTNEKLFF	TGTGCCAGCAGCTTAGCCTCGGGGTTAACTAATGAAAAACTGTTTTTT
TRBV9	.	TRBJ2-7	once	CASSVAAGLLSYEQYF	TGTGCCAGCAGCGTCGCGGCCGGCCTCCTGTCCTACGAGCAGTACTTC
TRBV4-1	TRBD1	TRBJ2-3	.	CASSHIGAETGADTQYF	TGCGCCAGCAGCCATATTGGAGCCGAGACAGGGGCAGATACGCAGTATTTT
TRBV27	TRBD2	TRBJ2-2	.	CASSPLAGVTGELFF	TGTGCCAGCAGCCCACTAGCGGGAGTTACCGGGGAGCTGTTTTTT
TRBV7-9	TRBD2	TRBJ2-1	.	CASSFLAGASFF	TGTGCCAGCAGCTTCTTAGCGGGAGCGTCGTTCTTC
TRBV6-6	TRBD1	TRBJ1-5	.	CASSYPTAGGRQPQHF	TGTGCCAGCAGTTACCCAACCGCAGGGGGTAGGCAGCCCCAGCATTTT
TRBV2	TRBD2	TRBJ2-7	.	CASTTPSGSSYEQYF	TGTGCCAGCACCACTCCTAGCGGAAGCTCCTACGAGCAGTACTTC
TRBV5-4	.	TRBJ1-6	.	CASGSYNSPLHF	TGTGCCAGCGGCTCCTATAATTCACCCCTCCACTTT
TRBV7-3	.	TRBJ1-6	.	CASSLQGRLNSPLHF	TGTGCCAGCAGCTTACAGGGAAGACTTAATTCACCCCTCCACTTT
TRBV7-6	TRBD2	TRBJ2-3	.	CASSLGGRGTDTQYF	TGTGCCAGCAGCTTAGGGGGGAGGGGCACAGATACGCAGTATTTT
TRBV28	TRBD2	TRBJ2-5	.	CASSLGTSGIETQYF	TGTGCCAGCAGTTTAGGGACTAGCGGGATTGAGACCCAGTACTTC
TRBV7-2	.	TRBJ1-2	.	CASTPFDGYTF	TGTGCCAGCACCCCCTTCGATGGCTACACCTTC
TRBV5-1	.	TRBJ2-7	.	CASTESSGAYEQYF	TGCGCCAGCACCGAGTCTTCAGGTGCCTACGAGCAGTACTTC
TRBV13	.	TRBJ2-3	once	CASSFPIEDTDTQYF	TGTGCCAGCAGCTTCCCGATAGAAGACACAGATACGCAGTATTTT
TRBV6-1	.	TRBJ1-1	.	CASAKSGPTEAFF	TGTGCCAGCGCGAAAAGTGGGCCGACTGAAGCTTTCTTT
TRBV11-2	.	TRBJ1-2	.	CASSLVFGVSNYGYTF	TGTGCCAGCAGCTTAGTGTTTGGGGTCTCTAACTATGGCTACACCTTC
TRBV5-1	.	TRBJ2-7	.	CASSSTGTEQYF	TGCGCCAGCAGCTCAACAGGGACCGAGCAGTACTTC
TRBV6-6	.	TRBJ2-2	.	CASRLGKRSNTGELFF	TGTGCCAGCAGGCTCGGGAAGCGGTCGAACACCGGGGAGCTGTTTTTT
TRBV7-3	.	TRBJ1-5	few	CASRCDSRRQHF	TGTGCCAGCAGATGTGACAGCCGACGCCAGCATTTT
TRBV5-1	TRBD2	TRBJ2-5	.	CASSLEASGDQETQYF	TGCGCCAGCAGCTTGGAGGCTAGCGGAGACCAAGAGACCCAGTACTTC
TRBV4-3	TRBD1	TRBJ2-7	.	CASSRWTGGSIDEQYF	TGCGCCAGCAGCCGCTGGACAGGGGGCAGTATCGACGAGCAGTACTTC
TRBV9	TRBD2	TRBJ2-7	.	CASSVGAGGPNYYEQYF	TGTGCCAGCAGCGTCGGGGCGGGGGGGCCCAACTACTACGAGCAGTACTTC
TRBV4-1	.	TRBJ1-3	.	CASSQIETEGNTIYF	TGCGCCAGCAGCCAAATCGAGACAGAAGGAAACACCATATATTTT
TRBV28	TRBD2	TRBJ2-3	.	CASSLLSGVSTDTQYF	TGTGCCAGCAGTTTATTAAGCGGGGTCAGCACAGATACGCAGTATTTT
TRBV12-5	.	TRBJ2-2	.	CASGPGTLTGELFF	TGTGCTAGTGGCCCTGGAACCCTCACCGGGGAGCTGTTTTTT
TRBV6-6	TRBD1	TRBJ2-7	.	CATHTGGGKSYEQYF	TGTGCCACCCACACAGGGGGCGGCAAGTCCTACGAGCAGTACTTC
TRBV6-5	.	TRBJ1-1	.	CASSYSSRVDTEAFF	TGTGCCAGCAGTTACTCGAGCCGCGTCGACACTGAAGCTTTCTTT
TRBV7-9	.	TRBJ1-1	.	CASSLLDRNTEAFF	TGTGCCAGCAGCTTATTGGACAGGAACACTGAAGCTTTCTTT
TRBV2	.	TRBJ1-4	.	CASSYDSATNEKLFF	TGTGCCAGCAGTTACGACTCTGCAACTAATGAAAAACTGTTTTTT
TRBV7-8	.	TRBJ1-4	.	CASSRVNEKLFF	TGTGCCAGCAGCCGCGTCAATGAAAAACTGTTTTTT
TRBV11-2	.	TRBJ2-1	.	CASSATGRTYNEQFF	TGTGCCAGCAGCGCGACGGGACGGACCTACAATGAGCAGTTCTTC
TRBV6-1	TRBD2	TRBJ2-3	.	CASSLLAGDTQYF	TGTGCCAGCAGTCTACTAGCGGGAGATACGCAGTATTTT